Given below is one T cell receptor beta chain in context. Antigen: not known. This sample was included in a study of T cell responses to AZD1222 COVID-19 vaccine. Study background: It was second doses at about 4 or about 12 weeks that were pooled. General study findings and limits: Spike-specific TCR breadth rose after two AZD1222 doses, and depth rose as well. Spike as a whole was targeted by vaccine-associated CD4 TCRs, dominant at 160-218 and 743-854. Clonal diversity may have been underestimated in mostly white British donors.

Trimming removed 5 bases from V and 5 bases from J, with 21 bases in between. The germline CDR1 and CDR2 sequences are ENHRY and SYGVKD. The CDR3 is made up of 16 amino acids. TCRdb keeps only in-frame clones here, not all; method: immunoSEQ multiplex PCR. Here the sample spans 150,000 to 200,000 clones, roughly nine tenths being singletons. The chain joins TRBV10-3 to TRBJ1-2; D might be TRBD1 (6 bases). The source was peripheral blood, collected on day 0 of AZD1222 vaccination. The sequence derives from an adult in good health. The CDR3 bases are TGTGCCATCAGTAACCTCGGGACAAACCAAATATATGGCTACACCTTC. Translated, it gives CAISNLGTNQIYGYTF.